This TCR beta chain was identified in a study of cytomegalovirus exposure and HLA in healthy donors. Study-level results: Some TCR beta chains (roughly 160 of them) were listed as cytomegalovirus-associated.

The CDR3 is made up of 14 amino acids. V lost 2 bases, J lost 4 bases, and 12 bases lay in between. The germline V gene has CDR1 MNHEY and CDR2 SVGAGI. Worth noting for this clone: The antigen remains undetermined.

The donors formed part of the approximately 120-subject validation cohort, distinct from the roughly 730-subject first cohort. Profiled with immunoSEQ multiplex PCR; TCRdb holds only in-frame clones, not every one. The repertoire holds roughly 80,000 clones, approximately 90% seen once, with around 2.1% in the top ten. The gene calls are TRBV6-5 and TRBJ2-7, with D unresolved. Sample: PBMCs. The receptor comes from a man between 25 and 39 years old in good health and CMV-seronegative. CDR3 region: CASSYHAVEYEQYF. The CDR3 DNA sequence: TGTGCCAGCAGTTACCACGCGGTGGAGTACGAGCAGTACTTC.